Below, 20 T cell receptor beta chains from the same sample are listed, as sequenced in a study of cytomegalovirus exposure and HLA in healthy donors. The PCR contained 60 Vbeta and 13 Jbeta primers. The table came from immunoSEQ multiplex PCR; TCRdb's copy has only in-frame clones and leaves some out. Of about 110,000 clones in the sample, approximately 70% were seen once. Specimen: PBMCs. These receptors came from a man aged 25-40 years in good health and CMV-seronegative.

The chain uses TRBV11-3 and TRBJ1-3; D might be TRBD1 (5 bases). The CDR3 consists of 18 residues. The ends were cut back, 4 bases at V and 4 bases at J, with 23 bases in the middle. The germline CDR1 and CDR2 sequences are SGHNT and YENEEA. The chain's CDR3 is CASSSQGLFRAGGNTIYF. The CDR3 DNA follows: TGTGCCAGCAGCTCCCAGGGCCTGTTCAGGGCAGGCGGAAACACCATATATTTT. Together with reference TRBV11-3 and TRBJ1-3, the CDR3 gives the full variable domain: EAGVVQSPRYKIIEKKQPVAFWCNPISGHNTLYWYLQNLGQGPELLIRYENEEAVDDSQLPKDRFSAERLKGVDSTLKIQPAELGDSAVYLCASSSQGLFRAGGNTIYFGEGSWLTVV.

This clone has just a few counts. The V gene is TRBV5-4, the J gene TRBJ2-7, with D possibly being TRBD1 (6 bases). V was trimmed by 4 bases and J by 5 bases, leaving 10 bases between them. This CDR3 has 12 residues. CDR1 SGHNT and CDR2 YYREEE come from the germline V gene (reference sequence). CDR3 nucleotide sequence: TGTGCCAGCAGCCCGACAGGAAACGAGCAGTACTTC. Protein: CASSPTGNEQYF. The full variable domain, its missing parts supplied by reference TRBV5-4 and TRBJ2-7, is ETGVTQSPTHLIKTRGQQVTLRCSSQSGHNTVSWYQQALGQGPQFIFQYYREEENGRGNFPPRFSGLQFPNYSSELNVNALELDDSALYLCASSPTGNEQYFGPGTRLTVT.

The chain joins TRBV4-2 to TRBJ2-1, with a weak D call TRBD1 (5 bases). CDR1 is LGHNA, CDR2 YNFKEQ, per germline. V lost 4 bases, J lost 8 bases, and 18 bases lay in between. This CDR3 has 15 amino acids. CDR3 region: CASSPINTGIDEQFF. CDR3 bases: TGTGCCAGCAGCCCAATAAATACAGGTATCGATGAGCAGTTCTTC.

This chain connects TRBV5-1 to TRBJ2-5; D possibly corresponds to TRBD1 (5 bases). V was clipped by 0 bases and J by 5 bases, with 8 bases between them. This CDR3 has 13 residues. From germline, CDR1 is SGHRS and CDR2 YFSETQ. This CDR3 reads CASSLAGPETQYF. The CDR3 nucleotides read TGCGCCAGCAGCTTGGCAGGGCCGGAGACCCAGTACTTC. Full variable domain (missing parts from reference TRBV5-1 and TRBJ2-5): KAGVTQTPRYLIKTRGQQVTLSCSPISGHRSVSWYQQTPGQGLQFLFEYFSETQRNKGNFPGRFSGRQFSNSRSEMNVSTLELGDSALYLCASSLAGPETQYFGPGTRLLVL.

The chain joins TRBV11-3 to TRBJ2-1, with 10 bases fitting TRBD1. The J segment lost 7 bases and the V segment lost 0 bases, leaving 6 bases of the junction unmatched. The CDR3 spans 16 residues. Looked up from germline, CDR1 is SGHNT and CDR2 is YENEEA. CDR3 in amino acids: CASSLEAGQGRNEQFF. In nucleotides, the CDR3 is TGTGCCAGCAGCTTAGAAGCGGGACAGGGGAGGAATGAGCAGTTCTTC.

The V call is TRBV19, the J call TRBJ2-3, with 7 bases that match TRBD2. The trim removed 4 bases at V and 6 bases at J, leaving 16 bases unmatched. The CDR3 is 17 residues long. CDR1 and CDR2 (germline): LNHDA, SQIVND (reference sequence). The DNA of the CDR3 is TGTGCCAGTAGTAGAACCTCAACTAGCGCGAGTGGGGATACGCAGTATTTT. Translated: CASSRTSTSASGDTQYF.

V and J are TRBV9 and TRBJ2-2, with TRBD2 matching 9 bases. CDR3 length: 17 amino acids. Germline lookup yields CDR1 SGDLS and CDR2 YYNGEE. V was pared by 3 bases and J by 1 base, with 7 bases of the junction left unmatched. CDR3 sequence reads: CASSAAKTSGNTGELFF. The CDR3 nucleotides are TGTGCCAGCAGCGCGGCCAAGACTAGCGGGAACACCGGGGAGCTGTTTTTT.

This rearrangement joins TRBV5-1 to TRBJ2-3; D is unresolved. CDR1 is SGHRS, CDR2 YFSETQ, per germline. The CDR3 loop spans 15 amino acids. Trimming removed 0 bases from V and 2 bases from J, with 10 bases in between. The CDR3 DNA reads TGCGCCAGCAGCTTGGCCTTACAACCCACAGATACGCAGTATTTT. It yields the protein CASSLALQPTDTQYF.

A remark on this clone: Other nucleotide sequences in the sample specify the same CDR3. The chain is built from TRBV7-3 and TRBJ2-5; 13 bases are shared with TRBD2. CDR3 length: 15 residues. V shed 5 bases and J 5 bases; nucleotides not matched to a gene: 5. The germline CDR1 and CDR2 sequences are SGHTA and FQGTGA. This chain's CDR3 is CASSPGLAGVETQYF. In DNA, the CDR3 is TGTGCCAGCAGCCCAGGACTAGCGGGAGTGGAGACCCAGTACTTC.

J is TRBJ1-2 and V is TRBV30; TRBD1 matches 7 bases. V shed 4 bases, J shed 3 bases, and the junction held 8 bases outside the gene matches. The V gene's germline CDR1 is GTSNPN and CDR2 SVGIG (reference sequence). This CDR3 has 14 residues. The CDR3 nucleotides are TGTGCCTGGACCTCGCAACAGGGGTACTATGGCTACACCTTC. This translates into CAWTSQQGYYGYTF. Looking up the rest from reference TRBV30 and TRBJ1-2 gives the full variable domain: SQTIHQWPATLVQPVGSPLSLECTVEGTSNPNLYWYRQAAGRGLQLLFYSVGIGQISSEVPQNLSASRPQDRQFILSSKKLLLSDSGFYLCAWTSQQGYYGYTFGSGTRLTVV.

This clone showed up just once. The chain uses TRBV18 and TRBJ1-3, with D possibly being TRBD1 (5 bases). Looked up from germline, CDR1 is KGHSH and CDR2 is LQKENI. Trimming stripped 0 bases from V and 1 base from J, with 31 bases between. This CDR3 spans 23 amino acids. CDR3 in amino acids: CASSPPVSSAGRNTLRSGNTIYF. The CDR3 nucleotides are TGTGCCAGCTCACCACCGGTCTCGTCGGCAGGGAGGAATACTCTGCGATCTGGAAACACCATATATTTT.

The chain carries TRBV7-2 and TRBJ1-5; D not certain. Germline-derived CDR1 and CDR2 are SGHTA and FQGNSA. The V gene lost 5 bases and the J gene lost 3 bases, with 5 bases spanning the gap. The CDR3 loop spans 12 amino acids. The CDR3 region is CASSEYNQPQHF. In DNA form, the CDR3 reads TGTGCCAGCAGCGAGTACAATCAGCCCCAGCATTTT.

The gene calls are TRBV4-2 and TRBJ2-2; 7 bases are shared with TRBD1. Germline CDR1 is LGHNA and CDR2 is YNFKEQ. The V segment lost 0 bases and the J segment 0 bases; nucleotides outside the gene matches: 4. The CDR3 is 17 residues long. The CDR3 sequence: CASSQEPTGTNTGELFF. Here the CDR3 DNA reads TGTGCCAGCAGCCAAGAGCCGACAGGGACGAACACCGGGGAGCTGTTTTTT.

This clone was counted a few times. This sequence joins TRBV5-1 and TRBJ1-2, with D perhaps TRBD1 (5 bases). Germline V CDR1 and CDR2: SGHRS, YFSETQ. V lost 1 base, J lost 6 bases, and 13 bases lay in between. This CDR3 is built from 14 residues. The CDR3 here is CASSLSGAGDGYTF. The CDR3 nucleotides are TGCGCCAGCAGCTTGTCCGGGGCGGGGGATGGCTACACCTTC.

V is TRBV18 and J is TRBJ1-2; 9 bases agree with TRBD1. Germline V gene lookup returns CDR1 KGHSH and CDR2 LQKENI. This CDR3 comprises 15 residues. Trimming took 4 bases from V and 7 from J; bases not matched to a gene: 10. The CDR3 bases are TGTGCCAGCTCACTCACCCAGGGGACAGGGCTTGGCTACACCTTC. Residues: CASSLTQGTGLGYTF.

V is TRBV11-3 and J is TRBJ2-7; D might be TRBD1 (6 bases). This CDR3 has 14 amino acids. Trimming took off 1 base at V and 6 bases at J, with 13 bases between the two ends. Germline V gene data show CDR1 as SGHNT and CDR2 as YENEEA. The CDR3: CASSLVGGVGEQYF. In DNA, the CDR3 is TGTGCCAGCAGCTTAGTTGGGGGCGTCGGCGAGCAGTACTTC.

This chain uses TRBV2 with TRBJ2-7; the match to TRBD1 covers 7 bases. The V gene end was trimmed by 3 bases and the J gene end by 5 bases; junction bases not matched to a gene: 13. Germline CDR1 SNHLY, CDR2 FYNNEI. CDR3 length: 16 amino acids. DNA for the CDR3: TGTGCCAGCAGTGACCTACAAAGGACAGGCTTGAACGAGCAGTACTTC. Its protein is CASSDLQRTGLNEQYF.

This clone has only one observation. Written as DNA, the CDR3 is TGTGCCAGCTCACCAATGGGGGAGGCGAAAGGCTACACCTTC. Translated, it gives CASSPMGEAKGYTF. This chain connects TRBV18 to TRBJ1-2; a weak D match, TRBD1 (5 bases). V was pared by 2 bases and J by 8 bases, with 15 bases between. This CDR3 spans 14 amino acids. The germline V gene has CDR1 KGHSH and CDR2 LQKENI.

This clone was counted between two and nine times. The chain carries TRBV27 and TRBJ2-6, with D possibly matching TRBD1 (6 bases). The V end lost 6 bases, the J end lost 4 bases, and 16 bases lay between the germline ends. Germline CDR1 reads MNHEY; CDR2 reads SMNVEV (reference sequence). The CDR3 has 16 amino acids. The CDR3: CASRPPRGIGANVLTF. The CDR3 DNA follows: TGTGCCAGCAGGCCTCCCAGGGGAATCGGGGCCAACGTCCTGACTTTC.

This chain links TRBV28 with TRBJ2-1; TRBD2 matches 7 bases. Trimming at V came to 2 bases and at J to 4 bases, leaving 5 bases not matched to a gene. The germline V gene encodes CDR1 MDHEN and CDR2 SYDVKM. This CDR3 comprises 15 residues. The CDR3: CASSLGGSVYNEQFF. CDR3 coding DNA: TGTGCCAGCAGTTTAGGCGGGAGTGTGTACAATGAGCAGTTCTTC. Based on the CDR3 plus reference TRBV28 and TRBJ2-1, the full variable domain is DVKVTQSSRYLVKRTGEKVFLECVQDMDHENMFWYRQDPGLGLRLIYFSYDVKMKEKGDIPEGYSVSREKKERFSLILESASTNQTSMYLCASSLGGSVYNEQFFGPGTRLTVL.